Presented here are 27 T cell receptor beta chains from one specimen sequenced in a study of OX40 agonist ivuxolimab in advanced cancers. Sequencing was performed with immunoSEQ multiplex PCR; in TCRdb, only in-frame clones are kept and a portion is missing. The profile shows roughly 56,000 clones, under 90% of them singletons. The sample in question was CD4+ or CD8+ T cells sorted from blood, obtained in a trial of the OX40 agonist ivuxolimab. The receptors were gathered from an adult with an advanced solid tumor such as melanoma, head and neck, liver or kidney cancer.

This chain joins TRBV5-5 and TRBJ1-2; D is unresolved. CDR1 and CDR2 from the germline V gene are SGHKS and YYEKEE (reference sequence). V shed 2 bases and J shed 3 bases, with 14 bases lying between them. The CDR3 spans 15 residues. CDR3 loop: CASSLEGFSDYGYTF. CDR3 nucleotides: TGTGCCAGCAGCTTAGAGGGTTTCTCCGACTATGGCTACACCTTC.

The chain has TRBV5-1 and TRBJ2-2; D gene ambiguous. Trimming shortened V by 3 bases and J by 5 bases, and 5 bases separated the two germline ends. CDR1 is SGHRS and CDR2 is YFSETQ in the germline V gene. This CDR3 has 12 residues. The CDR3 nucleotides are TGCGCCAGCAGCTCAGAAACCGGGGAGCTGTTTTTT. Translated: CASSSETGELFF.

V gene TRBV5-1 combines with J gene TRBJ1-5; D is possibly TRBD1 (5 bases). Germline CDR1 SGHRS, CDR2 YFSETQ. The CDR3 runs to 18 residues. Trimming took off 4 bases at V and 7 bases at J, with 27 bases between the two ends. CDR3 coding DNA: TGCGCCAGCAGCCTCTCGAGGCCGTCCCTACAGGCGCGGCAGCCCCAGCATTTT. Translated: CASSLSRPSLQARQPQHF.

The V gene is TRBV14, the J gene TRBJ2-7; 11 bases fit TRBD2. CDR3 length: 15 residues. Trimming removed 5 bases from V and 5 bases from J; junction bases left unmatched: 8. Germline V lookup: CDR1 SGHDN, CDR2 FVKESK. CDR3 sequence: CASSKLAGEFHEQYF. CDR3 bases: TGTGCCAGCAGCAAACTAGCGGGAGAGTTTCACGAGCAGTACTTC.

The V call is TRBV27, the J call TRBJ1-4; the match to TRBD1 covers 7 bases. The CDR3 is made up of 15 amino acids. The V gene end was trimmed by 6 bases and the J gene end by 10 bases; junction bases not matched to a gene: 14. Germline V gives CDR1 MNHEY, CDR2 SMNVEV (reference sequence). The CDR3 DNA reads TGTGCCAGCAGAGCATCCGGGACAGTCCAAGGAAAACTGTTTTTT. It encodes CASRASGTVQGKLFF. Complete variable domain (other parts from reference TRBV27 and TRBJ1-4): EAQVTQNPRYLITVTGKKLTVTCSQNMNHEYMSWYRQDPGLGLRQIYYSMNVEVTDKGDVPEGYKVSRKEKRNFPLILESPSPNQTSLYFCASRASGTVQGKLFFGSGTQLSVL.

This clone was detected only a few times. The rearrangement uses TRBV5-5 and TRBJ2-1; 12 bases line up with TRBD2. Germline V CDR1 and CDR2: SGHKS, YYEKEE (reference sequence). Unmatched junction bases numbered 12, after V lost 4 bases and J lost 7 bases. The CDR3 totals 17 residues. CDR3 DNA sequence: TGTGCCAGCAGCGTGAATTCACTAGCGGGAGGATGGAATGAGCAGTTCTTC. Residues: CASSVNSLAGGWNEQFF.

J is TRBJ1-6 and V is TRBV19, with a weak D call TRBD1 (5 bases). Germline loops: CDR1 LNHDA, CDR2 SQIVND (reference sequence). Trimming stripped 2 bases from V and 6 bases from J, with 14 bases between. This CDR3 is 16 amino acids long. The CDR3 reads CASSISLGLINSPLHF. As DNA, the CDR3 is TGTGCCAGTAGTATAAGTTTGGGACTGATTAATTCACCCCTCCACTTT.

The chain employs TRBV19 and TRBJ1-1; tentative D call: TRBD1 (6 bases). Trimming shortened V by 6 bases and J by 10 bases, and 18 bases separated the two germline ends. This CDR3 is built from 13 residues. CDR1 and CDR2 (germline): LNHDA, SQIVND (reference sequence). The CDR3 protein is CASSPEGGRAAFF. The CDR3 nucleotides are TGTGCCAGTAGCCCAGAGGGGGGGCGAGCAGCTTTCTTT.

V usage is TRBV19 and J usage is TRBJ1-5; 10 positions match TRBD1. In germline, CDR1 is LNHDA, CDR2 SQIVND (reference sequence). The junction had 9 bases not matched to a gene; V was cut back by 6 bases and J by 7 bases. The CDR3 runs to 15 residues. DNA of the CDR3: TGTGCCAGTAGACCGGACCGGGACAGGGGACAGCCCCAGCATTTT. Its protein product is CASRPDRDRGQPQHF.

The chain has TRBV5-6 and TRBJ1-1; D ambiguous. Germline V lookup: CDR1 SGHDT, CDR2 YYEEEE. Trimming shortened V by 7 bases and J by 3 bases, and 13 bases separated the two germline ends. The CDR3 contains 13 residues. The CDR3 DNA is TGTGCCAGCTCCCAGGAGGCATACACTGAAGCTTTCTTT. Encoded protein: CASSQEAYTEAFF.

This clone was seen only a few times. CDR3 sequence: CAWSRQAEAFF. CDR3 bases: TGTGCCTGGAGCCGACAGGCAGAAGCTTTCTTT. The chain joins TRBV30 to TRBJ1-1; tentative D call: TRBD1 (6 bases). V was pared by 3 bases and J by 8 bases, with 10 bases between. There are 11 residues in the CDR3. In germline, CDR1 is GTSNPN, CDR2 SVGIG (reference sequence).

This chain joins TRBV7-9 and TRBJ2-3; no clear D. CDR1 is SEHNR, CDR2 FQNEAQ, per germline (reference sequence). This CDR3 spans 12 amino acids. V shed 5 bases and J shed 2 bases, with 5 bases lying between them. The CDR3 sequence: CASSPTTDTQYF. The DNA for the CDR3 is TGTGCCAGCAGCCCGACCACAGATACGCAGTATTTT.

The rearrangement joins TRBV11-2 to TRBJ1-2; tentatively, D is TRBD1 (6 bases). The CDR3 contains 15 residues. The ends were cut back, 0 bases at V and 3 bases at J, with 11 bases in the middle. Germline V CDR1 and CDR2: SGHAT, FQNNGV. The CDR3 here is CASSLDGGGDYGYTF. DNA for the CDR3: TGTGCCAGCAGCTTAGACGGGGGCGGGGACTATGGCTACACCTTC.

V is TRBV7-2 and J is TRBJ2-1; 10 nucleotides agree with TRBD2. CDR1 is SGHTA and CDR2 is FQGNSA in the germline V gene. The CDR3 sequence is 16 residues long. V shed 4 bases and J 2 bases; nucleotides not matched to a gene: 5. The CDR3 is CASSSAGGVTYNEQFF. Written as DNA, the CDR3 is TGTGCCAGCAGCTCAGCGGGAGGGGTTACCTACAATGAGCAGTTCTTC.

V gene TRBV7-2 combines with J gene TRBJ2-3; 10 bases fit TRBD1. With 7 bases clipped from V and 6 bases from J, the junction kept 16 bases outside the gene matches. Germline loops: CDR1 SGHTA, CDR2 FQGNSA. This CDR3 has 17 amino acids. The CDR3 sequence is CASTQGLGTGAGDTQYF. CDR3 coding DNA: TGTGCCAGCACCCAGGGGCTCGGGACAGGGGCGGGGGATACGCAGTATTTT.

The CDR3 nucleotides read TGCGCCAGCAGCCAAAGCGGGAACACCGGGGAGCTGTTTTTT. Amino acid sequence: CASSQSGNTGELFF. V and J are TRBV5-1 and TRBJ2-2; perhaps TRBD2 as D (5 bases). With 4 bases removed from V and 1 base from J, the gap between germline ends came to 8 bases. CDR1 and CDR2 from the germline V gene are SGHRS and YFSETQ. This CDR3 region has 14 residues.

The V call is TRBV27, the J call TRBJ2-7; D is possibly TRBD1 (6 bases). CDR3 length equals 15 residues. Germline V lookup: CDR1 MNHEY, CDR2 SMNVEV (reference sequence). The V end lost 6 bases, the J end lost 0 bases, and 15 bases lay between the germline ends. The CDR3 DNA reads TGTGCCAGCAGATCCCTCGGGACATCCTCCTACGAGCAGTACTTC. Protein: CASRSLGTSSYEQYF.

V usage is TRBV7-2 and J usage is TRBJ2-1; no definite D call. V lost 5 bases and J 3 bases, leaving 11 bases between the germline ends. The germline gives CDR1 SGHTA, CDR2 FQGNSA. CDR3 length: 14 residues. The CDR3 sequence is CASSPRSGYNEQFF. CDR3 in DNA: TGTGCCAGCAGCCCCCGTTCGGGCTACAATGAGCAGTTCTTC.

The chain joins TRBV27 to TRBJ1-5, with 9 bases fitting TRBD1. Per the germline V gene, CDR1 is MNHEY and CDR2 is SMNVEV (reference sequence). The V segment lost 6 bases and the J segment 7 bases; nucleotides outside the gene matches: 19. The CDR3 spans 18 residues. The chain's CDR3 is CASRPTLGTGSQGQPQHF. The CDR3 DNA reads as TGTGCCAGCAGACCAACGCTAGGGACAGGGTCCCAGGGGCAGCCCCAGCATTTT.

The chain combines TRBV7-8 with TRBJ1-1, with 8 bases fitting TRBD1. V lost 1 base to trimming and J lost 3 bases; unmatched junction nucleotides: 4. The length of the CDR3 is 15 residues. CDR1 and CDR2 (germline): SGHVS, FQNEAQ. CDR3 DNA: TGTGCCAGCAGCTTAGGCCGGGACAGGTACACTGAAGCTTTCTTT. Translating it yields CASSLGRDRYTEAFF.

For the CDR3, the DNA is TGTGCCAGCAGCCGAGGGCCGGGACAGGCTTCGTCCGAGCAGTTCTTC. It encodes CASSRGPGQASSEQFF. The chain couples TRBV14 to TRBJ2-1; 8 bases agree with TRBD1. This CDR3 spans 16 amino acids. The germline CDR1 and CDR2 sequences are SGHDN and FVKESK. The J segment lost 10 bases and the V segment lost 4 bases, leaving 15 bases of the junction unmatched.

The rearrangement uses TRBV5-8 and TRBJ1-2, with 10 positions matching TRBD1. Germline trimming cut 4 bases from V and 4 bases from J; bases unmatched to any gene: 7. CDR1 is SGHTS and CDR2 is YDEGEE in the germline V gene. The CDR3 extends over 15 amino acids. CDR3 in amino acids: CASSRQGAGSYGYTF. The CDR3, as DNA: TGTGCCAGCAGCCGACAGGGGGCCGGGAGCTATGGCTACACCTTC.

The genes are TRBV5-6 and TRBJ1-4, with no clear D. The germline gives CDR1 SGHDT, CDR2 YYEEEE. The V end was cut by 4 bases, the J end by 5 bases, with 9 bases between. This CDR3 has 13 amino acids. CDR3 amino acids: CASSPIGNEKLFF. The CDR3 DNA sequence: TGTGCCAGCAGCCCCATCGGGAATGAAAAACTGTTTTTT.

The J gene is TRBJ1-3, the V gene TRBV19; D gene ambiguous. The germline V gene has CDR1 LNHDA and CDR2 SQIVND (reference sequence). CDR3 length: 15 residues. V was pared by 3 bases and J by 0 bases, with 9 bases between. In DNA, the CDR3 is TGTGCCAGTAGTATGAACAGAGACTCTGGAAACACCATATATTTT. This translates into CASSMNRDSGNTIYF.

V gene TRBV6-5 combines with J gene TRBJ1-5; 7 bases match TRBD1. J gave up 10 bases and V 6 bases, and 15 bases lay outside the gene matches. The CDR3 has 15 amino acids. Germline V gene data show CDR1 as MNHEY and CDR2 as SVGAGI. In DNA form, the CDR3 reads TGTGCCAGCAGATCCAAAGGGGGCCGGGAAGAACCCCAGCATTTT. This encodes CASRSKGGREEPQHF.

The genes are TRBV10-3 and TRBJ2-3; 9 bases line up with TRBD2. V trimming: 3 bases; J trimming: 3 bases; junction bases outside the gene matches: 7. Germline V gives CDR1 ENHRY, CDR2 SYGVKD. The CDR3 spans 16 residues. CDR3 loop: CAISDMASGITDTQYF. The CDR3 bases are TGTGCCATCAGTGACATGGCTAGCGGGATAACAGATACGCAGTATTTT.

This chain links TRBV30 with TRBJ2-7; D might be TRBD1 (6 bases). Germline V gene sequence: CDR1 GTSNPN, CDR2 SVGIG (reference sequence). Trimming removed 3 bases at V and 2 bases at J, with 14 bases between. The CDR3 has 14 amino acids. CDR3 coding DNA: TGTGCCTGGAGCGCAGGGGTCGGGGCCTACGAGCAGTACTTC. Its translation: CAWSAGVGAYEQYF.